This record concerns one TCR beta chain sequence. What antigen it recognizes has not been identified. Base qualities are not provided; no much larger clone lies one nucleotide away. The data belong to a study of cytomegalovirus exposure and HLA in healthy donors (dated by TCRdb to about 2017). In the study overall: According to a later analysis, the 100 to 150 validation repertoires were produced on the same platform as the approximately 600 repertoires of the first cohort. The aim of the study was to test whether cataloging public T cell receptors could identify signatures of past pathogen exposure. To predict cytomegalovirus infection status, the study brought together high-throughput TCR immunosequencing, statistical association of individual TCRs with disease status, and machine learning. Along with the roughly 670-subject first cohort, a separate validation cohort of more than 90 different subjects was used.

Including cysteine and phenylalanine, the CDR3 has 14 amino acids. Only the CDR3 DNA stays, 42 bases, in frame from base 1. As encoded in the germline V gene, CDR1 is SGHRS while CDR2 is YFSETQ. Ends trimmed: V by 0 bases, J by 4 bases; bases unmatched to a gene: 4. Library construction relied on the immunoSEQ multiplex PCR assay. The authors' analysis ran thus. A statistical classification framework was built to diagnose cytomegalovirus status from the catalog of TCR beta chain sequences. Held by TCRdb, this immuneACCESS table contains in-frame sequences only and omits some clones. Under half of the omission traces to an unresolved V gene where checked; the cause of the rest is unknown. That table supplies the V and J calls and clone size; D and trimming were determined from the DNA. The sample data list roughly 270,000 clones, and 88% of these were observed just once. In total, the top ten clones hold about 0.85% of the sample.

The donors were included in the validation cohort of roughly 120 subjects, a group kept apart from the approximately 650-subject first cohort. Overall study outcomes, separate from this receptor: In both the original and validation cohorts, the classifier was reported to diagnose cytomegalovirus status with high specificity and sensitivity. In the study, approximately 160 TCR beta chains were listed as associated with cytomegalovirus. Across donors, most TCR sequences were observed very rarely, whereas some public TCRs were present in many individuals. The authors suggested that the approach could potentially be generalized to other disease states and immunological phenotypes. In vitro tests confirmed that a few of the cytomegalovirus-associated TCR beta chains recognize cytomegalovirus antigens. A later analysis had no HLA typing for the validation cohort, so co-occurrence there was scored across all 110 or so repertoires. Of the cluster scores, 90% to 95% were above 0 in a later analysis, which found that TCRs clustered in the first cohort also tended to co-occur in the 120 validation repertoires.

The receptor was isolated from a woman aged 18 to 35 in good health and CMV-seronegative. The sample was PBMCs. The chain is encoded by TRBV5-1 joined to TRBJ2-7; 7 nucleotides in the junction match TRBD1. The DNA sequence is TGCGCCAGCAGCTTGGCCGGGACAGCTTACGAGCAGTACTTC. Its product reads: CASSLAGTAYEQYF.